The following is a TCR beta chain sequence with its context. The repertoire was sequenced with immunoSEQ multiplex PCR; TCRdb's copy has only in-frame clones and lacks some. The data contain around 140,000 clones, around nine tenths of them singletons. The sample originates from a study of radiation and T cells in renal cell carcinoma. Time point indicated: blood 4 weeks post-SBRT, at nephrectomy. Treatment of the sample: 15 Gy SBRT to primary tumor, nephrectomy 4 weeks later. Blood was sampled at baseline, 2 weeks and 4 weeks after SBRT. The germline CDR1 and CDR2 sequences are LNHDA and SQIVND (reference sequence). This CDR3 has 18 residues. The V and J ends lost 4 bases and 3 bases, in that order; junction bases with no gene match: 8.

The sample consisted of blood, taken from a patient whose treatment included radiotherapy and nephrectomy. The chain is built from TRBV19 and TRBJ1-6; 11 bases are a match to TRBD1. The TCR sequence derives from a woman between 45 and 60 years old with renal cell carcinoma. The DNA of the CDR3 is TGTGCCAGTAGTAGACGCCTGGGACAGGGGGTCTATAATTCACCCCTCCACTTT. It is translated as CASSRRLGQGVYNSPLHF.